The 3 T cell receptor beta chains reported below all come from one sample, sequenced in a study of cytomegalovirus exposure and HLA in healthy donors. Primers: 60 Vbeta forward and 13 Jbeta reverse. Here immunoSEQ multiplex PCR was the method, and the copy in TCRdb shows in-frame clones only, minus some. The sample carries about 110,000 clones, about 80% recorded once. The sequenced sample was PBMCs. The receptors here all came from a man aged 25-45 years in good health and CMV-seropositive.

The chain couples TRBV5-4 to TRBJ1-2, with 7 nucleotides matching TRBD1. Germline CDR1 is SGHNT and CDR2 is YYREEE (reference sequence). With 4 bases clipped from V and 6 bases from J, the junction kept 12 bases outside the gene matches. The CDR3 is 15 amino acids. The CDR3 coding sequence is TGTGCCAGCAGCCCCCCGACAGGGAGGAACCATGGCTACACCTTC. Its protein product is CASSPPTGRNHGYTF.

The chain uses TRBV4-2 and TRBJ1-2, with a tentative D call TRBD1 (6 bases). Trimming took 0 bases from V and 0 from J, leaving 8 bases between them. CDR3 length: 15 residues. The germline V gene encodes CDR1 LGHNA and CDR2 YNFKEQ. CDR3 coding DNA: TGTGCCAGCAGCCAAGATCAGGGGACTAACTATGGCTACACCTTC. As protein: CASSQDQGTNYGYTF.

V gene TRBV5-4 combines with J gene TRBJ1-2; the match to TRBD1 covers 7 bases. Germline loops: CDR1 SGHNT, CDR2 YYREEE (reference sequence). V trimming: 3 bases; J trimming: 4 bases; junction bases outside the gene matches: 9. The CDR3 extends over 15 amino acids. CDR3 DNA sequence: TGTGCCAGCAGCTCGCAGGGGGTTCGTGGCTATGGCTACACCTTC. The encoded protein is CASSSQGVRGYGYTF.